What follows is one T cell receptor (beta chain) and its context. These data are taken from a study of long-term antiretroviral therapy in people with HIV. Run at survey level, the immunoSEQ assay was version v3.0. The data were produced by immunoSEQ multiplex PCR, yet TCRdb's version contains in-frame clones alone and is incomplete. The table lists approximately 5,700 clones, around 80% of them singletons, with roughly 10% in the top ten. Germline loops: CDR1 MGHDK, CDR2 SYGVNS. This CDR3 comprises 14 residues. V lost 1 base, J lost 1 base, and 6 bases lay in between. The V and J genes are TRBV25-1 and TRBJ2-3, with unresolved D. The material was unsorted PBMCs, obtained 1.8 years before starting antiretroviral therapy. The source is a man aged 40-50 years with HIV. The CDR3 DNA sequence: TGTGCCAGCAGTGAATTGAAAGGCACAGATACGCAGTATTTT. It is translated as CASSELKGTDTQYF. The whole variable domain, filled in from reference TRBV25-1 and TRBJ2-3, reads EADIYQTPRYLVIGTGKKITLECSQTMGHDKMYWYQQDPGMELHLIHYSYGVNSTEKGDLSSESTVSRIRTEHFPLTLESARPSHTSQYLCASSELKGTDTQYFGPGTRLTVL.